The rows below give T cell receptor beta chains drawn from one sample of a study of T cell responses to AZD1222 COVID-19 vaccine. Libraries were prepared by immunoSEQ multiplex PCR; TCRdb keeps only in-frame clonotypes and omits some of them. The data show 70,000 to 85,000 clones, about nine tenths seen once. The sample here was peripheral blood, taken on day 0 of AZD1222 vaccination. The receptors shown here come from an adult in good health. CDR3s include the opening cysteine and the closing phenylalanine or tryptophan. A D gene is named only where the DNA matches it firmly. The size entry is marked missing in some rows and otherwise reads once, few, many or a size class.

clone size: .
J gene: TRBJ2-5
V gene: TRBV7-8
D gene: TRBD1
CDR3 protein: CASSRQGRETQYF
CDR3 DNA: TGTGCCAGCAGCCGACAGGGAAGAGAGACCCAGTACTTC

clone size: .
J gene: TRBJ1-1
V gene: TRBV29-1
D gene: .
CDR3 protein: CSGDATGMREAFF
CDR3 DNA: TGCAGCGGGGACGCAACAGGGATGAGGGAAGCTTTCTTT

clone size: .
J gene: TRBJ2-3
V gene: TRBV7-9
D gene: .
CDR3 protein: CASSSTGSGTYTQYF
CDR3 DNA: TGTGCCAGCAGCTCGACAGGATCCGGCACCTATACGCAGTATTTT

clone size: .
J gene: TRBJ1-2
V gene: TRBV16
D gene: .
CDR3 protein: CASSQSLGGYTF
CDR3 DNA: TGTGCCAGCAGCCAATCTTTGGGAGGCTACACCTTC

clone size: .
J gene: TRBJ2-7
V gene: TRBV27
D gene: TRBD1
CDR3 protein: CASRPTGSYEQYF
CDR3 DNA: TGTGCCAGCAGGCCGACAGGGTCTTACGAGCAGTACTTC

clone size: .
J gene: TRBJ1-4
V gene: TRBV19
D gene: TRBD1
CDR3 protein: CASTHLGQGEKLFF
CDR3 DNA: TGTGCCAGTACCCATTTAGGACAGGGGGAAAAACTGTTTTTT

clone size: .
J gene: TRBJ1-1
V gene: TRBV5-6
D gene: .
CDR3 protein: CASSLPQNTEAFF
CDR3 DNA: TGTGCCAGCAGCTTACCACAGAACACTGAAGCTTTCTTT

clone size: .
J gene: TRBJ2-7
V gene: TRBV11-2
D gene: .
CDR3 protein: CASTPSRGAYYQQYF
CDR3 DNA: TGTGCCAGCACCCCTAGTAGGGGAGCCTACTACCAGCAGTACTTC

clone size: .
J gene: TRBJ2-7
V gene: TRBV7-3
D gene: .
CDR3 protein: CASSLKRTAYEQYF
CDR3 DNA: TGTGCCAGCAGCTTAAAACGGACAGCCTACGAGCAGTACTTC

clone size: .
J gene: TRBJ1-3
V gene: TRBV18
D gene: .
CDR3 protein: CASSEGHLSQNTIYF
CDR3 DNA: TGTGCCAGCTCGGAGGGACACCTAAGTCAAAACACCATATATTTT

clone size: .
J gene: TRBJ2-7
V gene: TRBV2
D gene: .
CDR3 protein: CASGLAAFEQYF
CDR3 DNA: TGTGCCAGCGGACTTGCAGCATTCGAGCAGTACTTC

clone size: .
J gene: TRBJ2-1
V gene: TRBV5-1
D gene: TRBD2
CDR3 protein: CASSIERGTDEQFF
CDR3 DNA: TGCGCCAGCAGCATAGAGCGGGGTACCGATGAGCAGTTCTTC

clone size: few
J gene: TRBJ2-1
V gene: TRBV2
D gene: .
CDR3 protein: CASSETNNEQFF
CDR3 DNA: TGTGCCAGCAGTGAGACCAACAATGAGCAGTTCTTC

clone size: once
J gene: TRBJ1-6
V gene: TRBV20-1
D gene: .
CDR3 protein: CSASLQEYNSPLHF
CDR3 DNA: TGCAGTGCTAGTCTTCAGGAATATAATTCACCCCTCCACTTT

clone size: .
J gene: TRBJ1-3
V gene: TRBV4-3
D gene: .
CDR3 protein: CASSLGTSGNTIYF
CDR3 DNA: TGCGCCAGCAGCCTCGGGACTTCTGGAAACACCATATATTTT

clone size: few
J gene: TRBJ2-4
V gene: TRBV7-9
D gene: TRBD1
CDR3 protein: CASSSGQGKNIQYF
CDR3 DNA: TGTGCCAGCAGCTCCGGACAGGGTAAAAACATTCAGTACTTC

clone size: .
J gene: TRBJ1-1
V gene: TRBV19
D gene: .
CDR3 protein: CASSSDVGTQNTEAFF
CDR3 DNA: TGTGCCAGTAGTAGCGACGTCGGGACACAGAACACTGAAGCTTTCTTT

clone size: .
J gene: TRBJ2-1
V gene: TRBV28
D gene: TRBD2
CDR3 protein: CASSSLGGAYNEQFF
CDR3 DNA: TGTGCCAGCAGTTCACTCGGGGGGGCTTACAATGAGCAGTTCTTC

clone size: .
J gene: TRBJ2-2
V gene: TRBV11-2
D gene: .
CDR3 protein: CASSSQSGRDTGELFF
CDR3 DNA: TGTGCCAGCAGCTCCCAATCAGGTCGCGACACCGGGGAGCTGTTTTTT

clone size: .
J gene: TRBJ2-3
V gene: TRBV18
D gene: TRBD1
CDR3 protein: CASFAGTGRPDTQYF
CDR3 DNA: TGTGCCAGCTTCGCAGGGACAGGGCGGCCAGATACGCAGTATTTT

clone size: .
J gene: TRBJ1-5
V gene: TRBV5-1
D gene: .
CDR3 protein: CASSLGAGGRQPQHF
CDR3 DNA: TGCGCCAGCAGCTTGGGGGCAGGCGGGCGTCAGCCCCAGCATTTT

clone size: .
J gene: TRBJ1-3
V gene: TRBV28
D gene: .
CDR3 protein: CASSSLRDTRSGNTIYF
CDR3 DNA: TGTGCCAGCAGTTCCCTGAGGGACACGCGCTCTGGAAACACCATATATTTT

clone size: .
J gene: TRBJ1-2
V gene: TRBV19
D gene: .
CDR3 protein: CASSIGGGQSFYGYTF
CDR3 DNA: TGTGCCAGTAGTATAGGAGGCGGACAGTCCTTCTATGGCTACACCTTC

clone size: .
J gene: TRBJ2-7
V gene: TRBV6-5
D gene: .
CDR3 protein: CASSYSYDSYEQYF
CDR3 DNA: TGTGCCAGCAGTTACTCGTATGACTCCTACGAGCAGTACTTC